These 20 T cell receptor beta chains were sequenced from one sample in a study of T cells in Graves' hyperthyroidism and ophthalmopathy. The CDR3 regions of TCR beta were amplified from RNA transcripts. HTBI primers were used for first-round RT-PCR of the TCR CDR3. TCRdb reprocessed the multiplex PCR reads via MiXCR and lists one record per CDR3 protein. The table has 50,000 to 60,000 distinct CDR3 sequences, less than 50% seen once. Sequenced: blood. These receptors originate from a woman in her 30s with Graves' ophthalmopathy.

About this clonotype: The CDR3 end shows no conserved phenylalanine or tryptophan, and so a read error is likely. The DNA is omitted, as the CDR3 cannot be located on it reliably, and the CDR3 follows TCRdb's listing. The rearrangement joins TRBV11-2 to TRBJ2-7; whether TRBD1, the table's D call, matches the DNA was not checked. Germline CDR1 reads SGHAT; CDR2 reads FQNNGV. The CDR3 region is 12 residues in length, termini included. CDR3 in amino acids: CASRERGNEQCC.

This clonotype has only one observation. V gene TRBV7-3 combines with J gene TRBJ2-3, with TRBD2 matching 7 bases. CDR1 is SGHTA and CDR2 is FQGTGA in the germline V gene. The CDR3 runs to 18 residues. Unmatched junction bases numbered 16, after V lost 3 bases and J lost 4 bases. The CDR3 region has the DNA TGTGCCAGCAGCTTTTTACACAGCGGGGTTGGGCCGGCAGATACGCAGTATTTT. Translated: CASSFLHSGVGPADTQYF.

Regarding this clonotype: Its ends do not fully match the called genes, so a read error is possible. The chain has TRBV19 and TRBJ1-1, with TRBD1 as a possible D gene (5 bases). CDR1 is LNHDA and CDR2 is SQIVND in the germline V gene (reference sequence). CDR3 length equals 14 residues. As DNA, the CDR3 is TGTGCCAGTGGTCGTCCAGGGAGAAACACAGAAGCTTTCTTT. Translation gives CASGRPGRNTEAFF. The full variable domain, completed using reference TRBV19 and TRBJ1-1, is DGGITQSPKYLFRKEGQNVTLSCEQNLNHDAMYWYRQDPGQGLRLIYYSQIVNDFQKGDIAEGYSVSREKKESFPLTVTSAQKNPTAFYLCASGRPGRNTEAFFGQGTRLTVV.

The sample holds many counts of this clonotype. J is TRBJ2-7 and V is TRBV13; D possibly uses TRBD1 or TRBD2 (5 bases each). This CDR3 has 14 residues. Trimming took off 5 bases at V and 2 bases at J, with 13 bases between the two ends. Germline lookup yields CDR1 PRHDT and CDR2 FYEKMQ (reference sequence). The CDR3 DNA is TGTGCCAGCAGCCCGGGACGGAGCGCCTACGAGCAGTACTTC. Its protein product is CASSPGRSAYEQYF.

This clonotype was seen at least ten times. The V gene is TRBV20-1, the J gene TRBJ2-5; 11 nucleotides line up with TRBD2. V was pared by 6 bases and J by 3 bases, with 9 bases of the junction left unmatched. The CDR3 loop spans 15 amino acids. Germline V lookup: CDR1 DFQATT, CDR2 SNEGSKA (reference sequence). CDR3 nucleotide sequence: TGCAGTGCGGAAAGACTAGCGGGATATAAAGAGACCCAGTACTTC. This encodes CSAERLAGYKETQYF.

The rearrangement uses TRBV6-5 and TRBJ2-7; 9 bases map to TRBD2. J lost 2 bases, V lost 3 bases, and 8 bases had no gene match. The germline V gene encodes CDR1 MNHEY and CDR2 SVGAGI. The CDR3 length is 16 residues. CDR3 sequence reads: CASSYISGSPPYEQYF. The CDR3 nucleotides are TGTGCCAGCAGTTATATTAGCGGGAGTCCCCCCTACGAGCAGTACTTC.

This clonotype appeared many times. The chain has TRBV11-1 and TRBJ2-5; unclear D gene. V shed 3 bases and J shed 1 base, with 12 bases lying between them. The CDR3 is 15 residues long. Germline values: CDR1 SGHAT, CDR2 FQDESV (reference sequence). CDR3 nucleotide sequence: TGTGCCAGCAGCTTGCCGGGCAGCGTCCAAGAGACCCAGTACTTC. It is translated as CASSLPGSVQETQYF.

Note on this clonotype: A read error may account for a junction end that differs from germline. V usage is TRBV7-9 and J usage is TRBJ2-7; the D gene is possibly TRBD2 (6 bases). Germline V gives CDR1 SEHNR, CDR2 FQNEAQ (reference sequence). The CDR3 is 16 amino acids. The CDR3 DNA is TGTGCCAGCAGCTTAGGTGCGGGATCGAGCCCCTACGAGCGGTACTTC. Translating gives CASSLGAGSSPYERYF.

The rearrangement links TRBV29-1 to TRBJ2-1; 7 nucleotides match TRBD1. CDR3 size: 14 residues. In germline, CDR1 is SQVTM, CDR2 ANQGSEA. After removal of 8 bases from V and 1 base from J, the junction contained 8 bases not matched to a gene. The CDR3 loop reads CSLVETGSYNEQFF. DNA for the CDR3: TGCAGCTTAGTCGAGACAGGGTCCTACAATGAGCAGTTCTTC.

This clonotype was recorded at least ten times. The V and J genes are TRBV5-1 and TRBJ1-3; D not certain. The germline V gene has CDR1 SGHRS and CDR2 YFSETQ. The germline V and J ends were trimmed by 1 base and 0 bases, with 14 bases remaining between them. The CDR3 contains 17 residues. In DNA form, the CDR3 reads TGCGCCAGCAGCTTGAATTCGCCAGCGAGCTCTGGAAACACCATATATTTT. Amino acid sequence: CASSLNSPASSGNTIYF.

Comment on this clonotype: Here the CDR3 omits its conserved ending phenylalanine or tryptophan, so a read error is the likely source. The limits of the CDR3 on the DNA are not certain, so only TCRdb's listed CDR3 is given. V gene TRBV11-2 combines with J gene TRBJ1-1. The CDR3 length equals 13 residues, ends included. Per the germline V gene, CDR1 is SGHAT and CDR2 is FQNNGV. CDR3 protein: CASSLVVGAEALY.

In the case of this clonotype: At one of its ends the junction is not consistent with the germline gene, which may arise from a read error. The J gene is TRBJ2-7, the V gene TRBV7-9; 7 positions agree with TRBD1. CDR3 size: 16 residues. Per the germline V gene, CDR1 is SEHNR and CDR2 is FQNEAQ (reference sequence). The CDR3 protein is CASGLALTGKGNEQYF. The CDR3 coding sequence is TGTGCCAGCGGCTTAGCCCTGACAGGGAAGGGGAACGAGCAGTACTTC.

In its sample, this clonotype was seen many times. The chain carries TRBV20-1 and TRBJ2-5, with 8 bases identical to TRBD2. V shed 5 bases, J shed 1 base, and the junction held 15 bases outside the gene matches. Germline V gives CDR1 DFQATT, CDR2 SNEGSKA (reference sequence). This CDR3 region has 17 residues. The CDR3: CSAYPRWASGFQETQYF. The CDR3 nucleotides read TGCAGTGCTTACCCCCGGTGGGCTAGCGGGTTCCAAGAGACCCAGTACTTC.

This sequence joins TRBV7-3 and TRBJ2-5, with a tentative D call TRBD1 (5 bases). Germline CDR1 SGHTA, CDR2 FQGTGA. V shed 5 bases and J shed 0 bases, with 10 bases lying between them. The CDR3 sequence is 14 residues long. The CDR3: CASSVTGYQETQYF. The CDR3 DNA is TGTGCCAGCAGCGTCACAGGCTACCAAGAGACCCAGTACTTC. The full variable domain, with the rest looked up from reference TRBV7-3 and TRBJ2-5, is GAGVSQTPSNKVTEKGKYVELRCDPISGHTALYWYRQSLGQGPEFLIYFQGTGAADDSGLPNDRFFAVRPEGSVSTLKIQRTERGDSAVYLCASSVTGYQETQYFGPGTRLLVL.

The rearrangement uses TRBV11-3 and TRBJ2-7; D gene unclear. Germline CDR1 reads SGHNT; CDR2 reads YENEEA. This CDR3 spans 15 amino acids. Trimming took 0 bases from V and 1 from J, leaving 10 bases between them. The CDR3 protein is CASSLEGARSYEQYF. The CDR3, as DNA: TGTGCCAGCAGCTTAGAAGGAGCGCGGTCCTACGAGCAGTACTTC.

The chain carries TRBV27 and TRBJ1-2, with D hard to call. V was shortened by 7 bases and J by 12 bases, with 6 bases between the two germline ends. Germline V lookup: CDR1 MNHEY, CDR2 SMNVEV (reference sequence). CDR3 length: 8 amino acids. For the CDR3, the DNA is TGTGCCAGCATCCCGGACACCTTC. It yields the protein CASIPDTF.

This clonotype has a count of ten or more. V and J are TRBV11-3 and TRBJ2-3; no firm D call. The ends were cut back, 0 bases at V and 3 bases at J, with 7 bases in the middle. The length of the CDR3 is 14 residues. Germline assignment: CDR1 SGHNT and CDR2 YENEEA. CDR3 sequence reads: CASSLDRITDTQYF. For the CDR3, the DNA is TGTGCCAGCAGCTTAGATCGAATAACAGATACGCAGTATTTT.

This chain joins TRBV5-1 and TRBJ1-5; D gene unclear. The germline gives CDR1 SGHRS, CDR2 YFSETQ. V shed 0 bases and J shed 5 bases, with 15 bases lying between them. The CDR3 loop spans 16 amino acids. This chain's CDR3 is CASSLGAGKADQPQHF. DNA of the CDR3: TGCGCCAGCAGCTTGGGGGCAGGAAAGGCAGATCAGCCCCAGCATTTT.

In its sample, this clonotype was seen many times. The rearrangement links TRBV14 to TRBJ1-5; possibly TRBD1 for D (6 bases). The CDR3 has 13 residues. Germline values: CDR1 SGHDN, CDR2 FVKESK. The CDR3 loop reads CAARGVVNQPQHF. The CDR3 bases are TGTGCAGCAAGGGGGGTGGTTAATCAGCCCCAGCATTTT.

This clonotype was counted ten times or more. This chain connects TRBV6-1 to TRBJ2-7, with no clear D. The CDR3 sequence is 11 residues long. CDR1 MNHNS and CDR2 SASEGT come from the germline V gene. Trimming left V 3 bases short and J 3 bases short, with 3 bases between. The CDR3 sequence: CASSDFYEQYF. Here the CDR3 DNA reads TGTGCCAGCAGTGATTTCTACGAGCAGTACTTC.